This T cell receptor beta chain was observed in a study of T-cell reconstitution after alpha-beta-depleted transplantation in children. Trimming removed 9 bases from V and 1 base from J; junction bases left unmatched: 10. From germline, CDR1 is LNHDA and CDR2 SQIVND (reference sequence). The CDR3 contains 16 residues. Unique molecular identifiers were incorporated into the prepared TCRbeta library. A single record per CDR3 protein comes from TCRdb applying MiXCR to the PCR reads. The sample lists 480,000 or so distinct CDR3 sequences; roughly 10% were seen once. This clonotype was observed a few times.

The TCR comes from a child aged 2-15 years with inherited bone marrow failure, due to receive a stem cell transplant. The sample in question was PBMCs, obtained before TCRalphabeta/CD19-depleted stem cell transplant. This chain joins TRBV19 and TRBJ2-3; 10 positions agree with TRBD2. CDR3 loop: CASRDRGTSGTDTQYF. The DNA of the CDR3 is TGTGCCAGCCGGGACCGCGGGACTAGCGGCACAGATACGCAGTATTTT.